The 24 T cell receptor beta chains in this list originate from one sample, sequenced in a study of blood T cells in healthy people across ages (dated by TCRdb to between 2015 and 2017). Libraries came from 5' RACE. TCRdb shows the sequencer as Illumina HiSeq 2500. A second PCR of about 6 to 12 cycles was run with a J-beta primer mix and a sample-barcoded 5' primer. TCRdb reprocessed the public reads (quality trimming at Q25 with fastp, clone calling with MiXCR) and kept in-frame beta chains. Rows with one shared CDR3 protein collapse into an entry with the most common genes and DNA. Within this sample are more than 800,000 distinct CDR3 sequences, with roughly 45% of them counted one time only. Of the sample, approximately 20% falls within the top ten clones. The sample taken for sequencing was blood. The receptors here all came from a woman aged 60-70 years in good health.

The chain employs TRBV2 and TRBJ2-3, with a possible D match to TRBD2 (5 bases). Trimming stripped 3 bases from V and 2 bases from J, with 9 bases between. The CDR3 spans 14 residues. Germline V CDR1 and CDR2: SNHLY, FYNNEI. CDR3 in amino acids: CASSDLTTTDTQYF. The CDR3 bases are TGTGCCAGCAGTGACCTGACTACCACAGATACGCAGTATTTT.

A few counts support this clonotype. The V and J genes are TRBV27 and TRBJ2-1; 10 bases line up with TRBD2. J lost 0 bases, V lost 5 bases, and 10 bases had no gene match. The CDR3 consists of 18 residues. Germline V CDR1 and CDR2: MNHEY, SMNVEV (reference sequence). CDR3 bases: TGTGCCAGCAGTCAACGGACTAGCGGATTGAGCTCCTACAATGAGCAGTTCTTC. It codes for CASSQRTSGLSSYNEQFF.

At least ten counts were recorded for this clonotype. The chain uses TRBV15 and TRBJ2-1, with D possibly matching TRBD1 (6 bases). Germline CDR1 reads LNHNV; CDR2 reads YYDKDF (reference sequence). This CDR3 is 15 amino acids long. The ends were cut back, 0 bases at V and 8 bases at J, with 14 bases in the middle. The CDR3: CATSREGGTMDEQFF. The CDR3 DNA sequence: TGTGCCACCAGCAGAGAAGGGGGTACAATGGATGAGCAGTTCTTC.

This clonotype was counted a few times. The chain has TRBV7-2 and TRBJ2-1; D is perhaps TRBD1 (5 bases). Between the trimmed V and J ends, which lost 1 base and 1 base, there was a span of 8 bases. The CDR3 length is 15 residues. Per the germline V gene, CDR1 is SGHTA and CDR2 is FQGNSA. CDR3: CASSLGQRSYNEQFF. The CDR3 nucleotides are TGTGCCAGCAGCTTAGGACAGCGTTCCTACAATGAGCAGTTCTTC. The full variable domain, completed using reference TRBV7-2 and TRBJ2-1, is GAGVSQSPSNKVTEKGKDVELRCDPISGHTALYWYRQSLGQGLEFLIYFQGNSAPDKSGLPSDRFSAERTGGSVSTLTIQRTQQEDSAVYLCASSLGQRSYNEQFFGPGTRLTVL.

This chain uses TRBV10-2 with TRBJ2-3; 14 bases align to TRBD2. The CDR3 is 15 residues long. V shed 7 bases and J 6 bases; nucleotides not matched to a gene: 6. Germline V gene data show CDR1 as WSHSY and CDR2 as SAAADI. CDR3 nucleotides: TGCGCCAGCAAAGGGACTAGCGGGAGTGGTGATACGCAGTATTTT. Its translation is CASKGTSGSGDTQYF.

V is TRBV7-9 and J is TRBJ1-2; 10 nucleotides align to TRBD1. Looked up from germline, CDR1 is SEHNR and CDR2 is FQNEAQ (reference sequence). This CDR3 comprises 15 residues. J was trimmed by 5 bases and V by 5 bases; bases with no gene match: 8. The CDR3 sequence: CASSPSLGQGYGYTF. As DNA, the CDR3 is TGTGCCAGCAGCCCCTCTTTGGGACAGGGGTATGGCTACACCTTC.

The J gene is TRBJ2-5, the V gene TRBV5-1, with TRBD2 identical over 10 bases. In germline, CDR1 is SGHRS, CDR2 YFSETQ. The ends lost 5 bases at V and 11 bases at J; junction bases unmatched: 12. This CDR3 has 14 amino acids. The CDR3 nucleotides read TGCGCCAGCAGACGGAGCGGGAGGGACAATGAGCAGTACTTC. Translated: CASRRSGRDNEQYF.

This clonotype was detected only a few times. The chain combines TRBV6-5 with TRBJ2-7; 7 nucleotides align to TRBD1. Trimming cost V 6 bases and J 6 bases; bases outside gene matches: 14. The CDR3 covers 15 residues. Germline V gene sequence: CDR1 MNHEY, CDR2 SVGAGI. The CDR3 coding sequence is TGTGCCAGCAGCACCCCGGACAGGCCCAGCGGCGAGCAGTACTTC. Protein product: CASSTPDRPSGEQYF.

This clonotype came up a few times. This chain joins TRBV12-3 or TRBV12-4 and TRBJ1-2, with a weak D call TRBD1 (5 bases). This CDR3 has 13 residues. V shed 1 base and J shed 5 bases, with 8 bases lying between them. In nucleotides, the CDR3 is TGTGCCAGCAGTTTAGTCGGGGGGTATGGCTACACCTTC. This encodes CASSLVGGYGYTF.

This clonotype was detected a few times. The V gene is TRBV27, the J gene TRBJ2-1; D might be TRBD1 (6 bases). The CDR3 is 13 residues long. Germline V gene data show CDR1 as MNHEY and CDR2 as SMNVEV (reference sequence). The ends were cut back, 5 bases at V and 9 bases at J, with 14 bases in the middle. CDR3 residues: CASSPTGPIEQFF. The CDR3 DNA follows: TGTGCCAGCAGTCCCACAGGGCCCATTGAGCAGTTCTTC.

The chain recombines TRBV20-1 with TRBJ2-1; TRBD2 matches at 8 bases. The CDR3 is 15 amino acids. The J segment lost 4 bases and the V segment lost 0 bases, leaving 5 bases of the junction unmatched. Germline lookup yields CDR1 DFQATT and CDR2 SNEGSKA (reference sequence). The CDR3 protein is CSARDGVAGYNEQFF. The CDR3 DNA reads TGCAGTGCTAGAGATGGGGTAGCGGGATACAATGAGCAGTTCTTC.

Only a few counts were recorded for this clonotype. This chain uses TRBV2 with TRBJ1-6; possibly TRBD1 for D (5 bases). Looked up from germline, CDR1 is SNHLY and CDR2 is FYNNEI. V shed 6 bases and J shed 0 bases, with 9 bases lying between them. The length of the CDR3 is 15 residues. The CDR3 coding sequence is TGTGCCAGCAGAGAGGGGAGCTCCTATAATTCACCCCTCCACTTT. As protein: CASREGSSYNSPLHF.

This CDR3 is CSVRTGFHEQYF. The CDR3 DNA reads as TGCAGCGTTCGGACAGGGTTCCACGAGCAGTACTTC. This sequence joins TRBV29-1 and TRBJ2-7; 8 bases line up with TRBD1. Germline lookup yields CDR1 SQVTM and CDR2 ANQGSEA. The CDR3 contains 12 residues. J lost 5 bases, V lost 5 bases, and 5 bases had no gene match.

A few counts support this clonotype. V gene TRBV27 combines with J gene TRBJ2-7; tentatively, D is TRBD1 (6 bases). Germline assignment: CDR1 MNHEY and CDR2 SMNVEV (reference sequence). The germline V and J ends were trimmed by 9 bases and 3 bases, with 24 bases remaining between them. The CDR3 totals 16 residues. Written as DNA, the CDR3 is TGTGCCAGTGACAGGACCAAATTGGGATTAATCTACGAGCAGTACTTC. Its protein is CASDRTKLGLIYEQYF.

A few counts support this clonotype. The rearrangement uses TRBV29-1 and TRBJ2-5; TRBD1 is a possible D gene (6 bases). From germline, CDR1 is SQVTM and CDR2 ANQGSEA. CDR3 size: 12 residues. Trimming cost V 3 bases and J 5 bases, with 10 bases left between them. CDR3 bases: TGCAGCGTTGATACAGGGTCGGAGACCCAGTACTTC. Protein: CSVDTGSETQYF.

The CDR3 protein is CAGTRLAGAPGSYNEQFF. CDR3 sequence (DNA): TGTGCCGGCACCCGACTAGCGGGAGCTCCAGGCTCCTACAATGAGCAGTTCTTC. The V and J genes are TRBV11-2 and TRBJ2-1; 12 positions agree with TRBD2. The germline V gene encodes CDR1 SGHAT and CDR2 FQNNGV. The trim removed 11 bases at V and 0 bases at J, leaving 14 bases unmatched. This CDR3 comprises 18 residues.

V gene TRBV5-1 combines with J gene TRBJ2-1; a possible D gene is TRBD1 (5 bases). V dropped 7 bases and J dropped 8 bases, with 22 bases sitting between them. CDR1 SGHRS and CDR2 YFSETQ come from the germline V gene. This CDR3 has 15 amino acids. The CDR3 nucleotides are TGCGCCAGCTTCGAATGGGGCAGGAGCCGCGATGAGCAGTTCTTC. It is translated as CASFEWGRSRDEQFF.

The chain is built from TRBV28 and TRBJ2-3; D is unclear. V was clipped by 6 bases and J by 2 bases, with 12 bases between them. The CDR3 is 14 residues long. Germline CDR1 MDHEN, CDR2 SYDVKM. The CDR3: CASRGGGYTDTQYF. CDR3 nucleotide sequence: TGTGCCAGCAGGGGTGGCGGATACACAGATACGCAGTATTTT. The full variable domain, its missing parts supplied by reference TRBV28 and TRBJ2-3, is DVKVTQSSRYLVKRTGEKVFLECVQDMDHENMFWYRQDPGLGLRLIYFSYDVKMKEKGDIPEGYSVSREKKERFSLILESASTNQTSMYLCASRGGGYTDTQYFGPGTRLTVL.

This clonotype was counted only a few times. The rearrangement uses TRBV30 and TRBJ2-1; D gene unclear. The CDR3 is 14 residues long. Germline CDR1 GTSNPN, CDR2 SVGIG (reference sequence). Trimming cost V 8 bases and J 0 bases, with 14 bases left between them. The CDR3 nucleotides read TGTGCCGCCGAACACGAGAGCTCCTACAATGAGCAGTTCTTC. The encoded protein is CAAEHESSYNEQFF. Filled out from reference TRBV30 and TRBJ2-1, the complete variable domain reads SQTIHQWPATLVQPVGSPLSLECTVEGTSNPNLYWYRQAAGRGLQLLFYSVGIGQISSEVPQNLSASRPQDRQFILSSKKLLLSDSGFYLCAAEHESSYNEQFFGPGTRLTVL.

The V gene is TRBV27, the J gene TRBJ2-4; 12 nucleotides align to TRBD2. The assigned J gene may be wrong: the sequence end matches TRBJ2-7 better. The CDR3 is 16 amino acids. CDR1 MNHEY and CDR2 SMNVEV come from the germline V gene (reference sequence). The CDR3 DNA sequence: TGTGCCAGCACCCTAGCGGGAGGGCCCCGGGTCTACGAGCAGTACTTC. Translated: CASTLAGGPRVYEQYF.

The chain combines TRBV7-9 with TRBJ2-3; D is perhaps TRBD1 (5 bases). The CDR3 is 16 amino acids. Trimming took off 4 bases at V and 9 bases at J, with 23 bases between the two ends. Germline V CDR1 and CDR2: SEHNR, FQNEAQ (reference sequence). The DNA of the CDR3 is TGTGCCAGCAGCTCCCTTGGAAGGGGTGAGATCGGAACGCAGTATTTT. Its translation is CASSSLGRGEIGTQYF.

The chain couples TRBV20-1 to TRBJ2-7, with 8 bases lining up with TRBD2. This CDR3 is built from 17 residues. Per the germline V gene, CDR1 is DFQATT and CDR2 is SNEGSKA (reference sequence). Unmatched junction bases numbered 15, after V lost 3 bases and J lost 2 bases. The CDR3 nucleotides read TGCAGTGCTAGTAATTTGCCCTTTAGCGGGGAGCCCTACGAGCAGTACTTC. It codes for CSASNLPFSGEPYEQYF.

This clonotype was counted between two and nine times. This rearrangement joins TRBV18 to TRBJ1-4; D gene ambiguous. Germline CDR1 reads KGHSH; CDR2 reads LQKENI. V was trimmed by 6 bases and J by 8 bases, leaving 19 bases between them. The CDR3 runs 15 residues. CDR3 sequence (DNA): TGTGCCAGCTCCCCCACGATGGATGCGGGGGAAAAACTGTTTTTT. Amino acids: CASSPTMDAGEKLFF.

This clonotype has at least ten counts. The chain combines TRBV27 with TRBJ2-7, with 10 bases that match TRBD2. CDR3 size: 15 residues. Germline V gives CDR1 MNHEY, CDR2 SMNVEV (reference sequence). Trimming cost V 5 bases and J 4 bases; bases outside gene matches: 8. The CDR3 loop reads CASSTVAGGIYEQYF. In DNA form, the CDR3 reads TGTGCCAGCAGTACAGTAGCGGGAGGCATTTACGAGCAGTACTTC.